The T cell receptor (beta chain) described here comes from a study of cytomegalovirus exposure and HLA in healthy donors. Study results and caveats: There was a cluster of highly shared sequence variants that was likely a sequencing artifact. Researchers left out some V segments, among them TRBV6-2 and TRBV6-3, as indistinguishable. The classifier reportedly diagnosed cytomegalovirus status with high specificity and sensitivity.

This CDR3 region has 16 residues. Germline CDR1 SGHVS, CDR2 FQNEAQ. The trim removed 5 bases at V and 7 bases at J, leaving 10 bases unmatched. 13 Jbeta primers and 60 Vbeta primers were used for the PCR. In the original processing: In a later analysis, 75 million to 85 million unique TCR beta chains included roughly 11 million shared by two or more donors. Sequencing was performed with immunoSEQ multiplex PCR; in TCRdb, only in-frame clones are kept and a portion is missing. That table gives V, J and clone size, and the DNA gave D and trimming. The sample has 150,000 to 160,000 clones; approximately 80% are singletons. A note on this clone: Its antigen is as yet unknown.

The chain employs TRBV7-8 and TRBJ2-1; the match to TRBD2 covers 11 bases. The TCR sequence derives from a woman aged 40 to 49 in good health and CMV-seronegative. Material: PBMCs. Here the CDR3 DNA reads TGTGCCAGCAGCCTACTAACGACTAGCGGGAATAATGAGCAGTTCTTC. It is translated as CASSLLTTSGNNEQFF.